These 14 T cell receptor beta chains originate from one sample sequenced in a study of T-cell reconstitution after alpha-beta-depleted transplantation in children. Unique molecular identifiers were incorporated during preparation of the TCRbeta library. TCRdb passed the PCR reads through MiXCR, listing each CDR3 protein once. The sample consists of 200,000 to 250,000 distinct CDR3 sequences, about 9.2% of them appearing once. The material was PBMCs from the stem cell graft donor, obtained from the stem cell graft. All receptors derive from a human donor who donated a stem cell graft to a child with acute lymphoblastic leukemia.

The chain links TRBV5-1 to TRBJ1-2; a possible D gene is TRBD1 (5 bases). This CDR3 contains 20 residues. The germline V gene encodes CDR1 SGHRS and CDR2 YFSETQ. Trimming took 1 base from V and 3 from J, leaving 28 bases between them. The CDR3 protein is CASSLMAWDESMGSDYGYTF. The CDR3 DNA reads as TGCGCCAGCAGCTTGATGGCTTGGGACGAATCAATGGGGTCCGACTATGGCTACACCTTC.

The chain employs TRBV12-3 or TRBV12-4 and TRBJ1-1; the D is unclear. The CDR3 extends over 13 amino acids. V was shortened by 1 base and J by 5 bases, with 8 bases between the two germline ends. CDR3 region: CASSLVGRTEAFF. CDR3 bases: TGTGCCAGCAGTTTAGTAGGGAGAACTGAAGCTTTCTTT.

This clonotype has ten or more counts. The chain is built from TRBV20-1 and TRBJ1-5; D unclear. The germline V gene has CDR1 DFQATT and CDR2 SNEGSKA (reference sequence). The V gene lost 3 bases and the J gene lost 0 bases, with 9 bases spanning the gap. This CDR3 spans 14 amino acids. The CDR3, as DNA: TGCAGTGCTAGCCCCCGGGCTAGCAATCAGCCCCAGCATTTT. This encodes CSASPRASNQPQHF.

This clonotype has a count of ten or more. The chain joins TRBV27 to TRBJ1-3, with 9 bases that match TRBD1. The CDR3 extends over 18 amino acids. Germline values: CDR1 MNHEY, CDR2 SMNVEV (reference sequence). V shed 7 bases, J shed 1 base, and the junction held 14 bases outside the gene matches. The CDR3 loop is CASMPEGQGMRSGNTIYF. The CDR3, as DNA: TGTGCCAGCATGCCCGAGGGACAGGGCATGAGGTCTGGAAACACCATATATTTT.

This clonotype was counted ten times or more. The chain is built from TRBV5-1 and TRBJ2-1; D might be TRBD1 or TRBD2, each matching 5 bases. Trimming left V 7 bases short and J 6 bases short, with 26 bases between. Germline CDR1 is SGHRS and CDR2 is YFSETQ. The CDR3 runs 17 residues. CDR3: CASYNIPRLRGSNEQFF. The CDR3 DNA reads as TGCGCCAGCTACAACATTCCCCGACTGAGGGGTAGCAATGAGCAGTTCTTC.

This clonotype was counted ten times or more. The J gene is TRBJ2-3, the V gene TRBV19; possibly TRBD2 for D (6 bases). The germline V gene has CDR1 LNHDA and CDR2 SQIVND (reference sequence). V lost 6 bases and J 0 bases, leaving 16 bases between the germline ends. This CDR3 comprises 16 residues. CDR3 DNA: TGTGCCAGTAGGAGGGGACTGCCTTTAAGCACAGATACGCAGTATTTT. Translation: CASRRGLPLSTDTQYF.

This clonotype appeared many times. DNA for the CDR3: TGTGCCAGCAGCTTGGGGCAGGGGACGGATCAGCCCCAGCATTTT. This sequence encodes CASSLGQGTDQPQHF. The chain recombines TRBV5-5 with TRBJ1-5; TRBD1 might be the D (6 bases). Trimming pared 0 bases from V and 5 bases from J, leaving 12 bases between. The CDR3 runs 15 residues. The germline CDR1 and CDR2 sequences are SGHKS and YYEKEE (reference sequence).

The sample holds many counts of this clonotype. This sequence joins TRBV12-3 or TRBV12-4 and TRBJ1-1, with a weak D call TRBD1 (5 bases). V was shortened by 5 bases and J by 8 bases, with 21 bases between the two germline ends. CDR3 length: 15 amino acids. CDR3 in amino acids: CASSREQDGPREAFF. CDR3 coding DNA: TGTGCCAGCAGTAGAGAACAGGACGGTCCAAGGGAAGCTTTCTTT.

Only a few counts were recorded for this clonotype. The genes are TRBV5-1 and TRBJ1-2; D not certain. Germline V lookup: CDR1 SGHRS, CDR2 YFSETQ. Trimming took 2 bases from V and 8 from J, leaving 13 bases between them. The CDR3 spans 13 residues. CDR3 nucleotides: TGCGCCAGCAGCTTAGAAGGAGTTAGCGGCTACACCTTC. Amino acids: CASSLEGVSGYTF.

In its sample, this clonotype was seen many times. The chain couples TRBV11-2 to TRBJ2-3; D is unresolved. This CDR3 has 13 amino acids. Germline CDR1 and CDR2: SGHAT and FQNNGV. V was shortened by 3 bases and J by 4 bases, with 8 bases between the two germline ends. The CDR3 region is CASSFPTPDTQYF. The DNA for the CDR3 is TGTGCCAGCAGCTTCCCCACCCCAGATACGCAGTATTTT.

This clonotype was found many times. For the CDR3, the DNA is TGCAGTGCTGGGGGCGGCAGGGCACTCAATGAGCAGTTCTTC. This encodes CSAGGGRALNEQFF. V usage is TRBV20-1 and J usage is TRBJ2-1, with D perhaps TRBD1 (6 bases). In germline, CDR1 is DFQATT, CDR2 SNEGSKA (reference sequence). Trimming took 5 bases from V and 6 from J, leaving 17 bases between them. The CDR3 has 14 residues.

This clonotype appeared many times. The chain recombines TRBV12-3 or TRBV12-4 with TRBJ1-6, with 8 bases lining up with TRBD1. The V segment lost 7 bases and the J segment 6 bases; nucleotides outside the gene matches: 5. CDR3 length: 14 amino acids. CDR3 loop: CASNRQGANSPLHF. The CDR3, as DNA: TGTGCCAGCAATCGCCAGGGGGCTAATTCACCCCTCCACTTT.

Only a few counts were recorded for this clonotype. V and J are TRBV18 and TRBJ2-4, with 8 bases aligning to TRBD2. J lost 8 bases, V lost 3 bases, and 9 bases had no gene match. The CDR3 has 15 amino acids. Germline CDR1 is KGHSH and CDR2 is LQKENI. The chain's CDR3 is CASSPGRGPRDIQYF. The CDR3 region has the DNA TGTGCCAGCTCACCCGGGAGGGGACCCCGTGACATTCAGTACTTC.

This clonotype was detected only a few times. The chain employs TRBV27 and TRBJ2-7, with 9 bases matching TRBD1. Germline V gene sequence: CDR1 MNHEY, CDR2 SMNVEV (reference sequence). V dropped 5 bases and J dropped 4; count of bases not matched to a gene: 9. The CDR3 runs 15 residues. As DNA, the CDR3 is TGTGCCAGCAGTCCCGGGACAGGGAGATTTTACGAGCAGTACTTC. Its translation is CASSPGTGRFYEQYF.